A single sample is the source of the 5 T cell receptor beta chains below, sequenced in a study of T cells in localized non-small cell lung cancer. The assay was immunoSEQ multiplex PCR, and TCRdb's table has in-frame clones only and misses some. The table lists tens of thousands of clones, 86% of them singletons. Material: peripheral blood, obtained before any cancer treatment. Receptors were obtained from a male donor aged 60 or older with stage III squamous cell lung carcinoma.

This clone was observed at least ten times. V and J are TRBV7-8 and TRBJ2-7; D uncertain. Germline loops: CDR1 SGHVS, CDR2 FQNEAQ. The V end was cut by 3 bases, the J end by 0 bases, with 9 bases between. This CDR3 has 14 residues. CDR3 in amino acids: CASSFDPNSYEQYF. The DNA for the CDR3 is TGTGCCAGCAGCTTCGACCCCAACTCCTACGAGCAGTACTTC.

The chain recombines TRBV7-3 with TRBJ1-1; D uncertain. The ends were cut back, 0 bases at V and 4 bases at J, with 6 bases in the middle. The CDR3 length is 13 residues. The germline CDR1 and CDR2 sequences are SGHTA and FQGTGA. The CDR3 bases are TGTGCCAGCAGCTTAACTCTCGGCACTGAAGCTTTCTTT. This translates into CASSLTLGTEAFF.

The CDR3 is CASSIDGATHGYTF. CDR3 DNA sequence: TGTGCCAGTAGTATAGACGGGGCTACCCATGGCTACACCTTC. The J gene is TRBJ1-2, the V gene TRBV19; tentative D call: TRBD1 (5 bases). The CDR3 runs to 14 residues. Germline CDR1 reads LNHDA; CDR2 reads SQIVND (reference sequence). V shed 0 bases and J shed 6 bases, with 11 bases lying between them.

This chain links TRBV30 with TRBJ2-5, with 8 bases fitting TRBD2. Germline V gene sequence: CDR1 GTSNPN, CDR2 SVGIG (reference sequence). Trimming at V came to 0 bases and at J to 0 bases, leaving 18 bases not matched to a gene. The CDR3 spans 20 residues. The CDR3 coding sequence is TGTGCCTGGAGTGTACAGGCCAGCGGGAGCGCGAATACTTACCAAGAGACCCAGTACTTC. Translation: CAWSVQASGSANTYQETQYF.

The chain has TRBV2 and TRBJ2-7; TRBD1 aligns across 11 bases. This CDR3 is built from 15 residues. CDR1 is SNHLY and CDR2 is FYNNEI in the germline V gene. The J segment lost 7 bases and the V segment lost 3 bases, leaving 8 bases of the junction unmatched. CDR3 nucleotides: TGTGCCAGCAGTGACCCGGGACAGGGGGTCCGGGAGCAGTACTTC. Its protein product is CASSDPGQGVREQYF.